One and the same sample provided the 30 T cell receptor beta chains below, sequenced in a study of blood T cells in healthy people across ages. With a J-beta primer mix and a sample-barcoded 5' primer, a second PCR ran about 7 to 12 cycles. TCRdb redid the calling of the 5' RACE reads with MiXCR, one entry per CDR3 protein. Here the sample spans about 1.1 million distinct CDR3 sequences, 30% to 40% being singletons. The sample consisted of blood. The receptors derive from a young man in good health.

The chain recombines TRBV6-5 with TRBJ2-1; D is perhaps TRBD2 (5 bases). Trimming removed 7 bases from V and 0 bases from J, with 10 bases in between. The CDR3 contains 14 residues. Germline lookup yields CDR1 MNHEY and CDR2 SVGAGI. The chain's CDR3 is CASKWESSYNEQFF. In DNA form, the CDR3 reads TGTGCCAGCAAGTGGGAGAGCTCCTACAATGAGCAGTTCTTC.

The chain links TRBV10-2 to TRBJ1-1; 7 nucleotides line up with TRBD1. The germline CDR1 and CDR2 sequences are WSHSY and SAAADI. Trimming at V came to 7 bases and at J to 2 bases, leaving 7 bases not matched to a gene. The CDR3 is 14 residues long. In DNA form, the CDR3 reads TGCGCCAGCACCGGCGGGACAGCCAACACTGAAGCTTTCTTT. Residues: CASTGGTANTEAFF.

The J gene is TRBJ1-5, the V gene TRBV27; D gene ambiguous. Trimming stripped 4 bases from V and 7 bases from J, with 11 bases between. In germline, CDR1 is MNHEY, CDR2 SMNVEV (reference sequence). The CDR3 is 13 amino acids. CDR3: CASSSSPGQPQHF. CDR3 sequence (DNA): TGTGCCAGCAGTTCCTCTCCTGGACAGCCCCAGCATTTT.

This clonotype has just a few counts. The genes are TRBV9 and TRBJ1-2; D is undetermined. CDR1 is SGDLS, CDR2 YYNGEE, per germline. The CDR3 is made up of 14 amino acids. V gave up 0 bases and J gave up 8 bases, with 14 bases separating them. CDR3 sequence reads: CASSVDDRVRGYTF. The CDR3 DNA is TGTGCCAGCAGCGTAGACGACCGCGTTAGGGGCTACACCTTC.

This clonotype was recorded at least ten times. The CDR3 DNA reads as TGCAGTGCTTCACAGGATCGGGATTCACCCCTCCACTTT. It codes for CSASQDRDSPLHF. The V call is TRBV20-1, the J call TRBJ1-6; tentative D call: TRBD1 (5 bases). Germline V gene sequence: CDR1 DFQATT, CDR2 SNEGSKA (reference sequence). Trimming removed 5 bases from V and 8 bases from J, with 13 bases in between. The CDR3 runs 13 residues.

This clonotype has just a few counts. This sequence joins TRBV4-3 and TRBJ2-1; D is perhaps TRBD1 (6 bases). Germline CDR1 and CDR2: LGHNA and YSLEER. The CDR3 length is 22 residues. Trimming took 0 bases from V and 0 from J, leaving 27 bases between them. The CDR3 sequence: CASSQDDGRGWGRRYSYNEQFF. CDR3 coding DNA: TGCGCCAGCAGCCAAGATGATGGGCGCGGGTGGGGGCGCAGATACTCCTACAATGAGCAGTTCTTC.

This clonotype was picked up a small number of times. The chain has TRBV20-1 and TRBJ1-1; TRBD1 is a possible D gene (6 bases). Germline V gene sequence: CDR1 DFQATT, CDR2 SNEGSKA (reference sequence). The CDR3 runs to 14 residues. V lost 3 bases and J 1 base, leaving 12 bases between the germline ends. CDR3 amino acids: CSASRQVRNTEAFF. CDR3 coding DNA: TGCAGTGCTAGTCGACAGGTTAGGAACACTGAAGCTTTCTTT.

The rearrangement joins TRBV25-1 to TRBJ1-1; D is possibly TRBD1 (6 bases). The germline V and J ends were trimmed by 2 bases and 3 bases, with 16 bases remaining between them. CDR3 length equals 16 residues. Germline CDR1 MGHDK, CDR2 SYGVNS. In DNA form, the CDR3 reads TGTGCCAGCAGTGAAGGTGGAGCGGGGGCGGACACTGAAGCTTTCTTT. Translated, it gives CASSEGGAGADTEAFF.

This sequence joins TRBV6-1 and TRBJ2-1; 9 bases agree with TRBD2. Near its end, the DNA agrees better with TRBJ2-7, so the J call may be wrong. In germline, CDR1 is MNHNS, CDR2 SASEGT. The CDR3 loop spans 13 amino acids. CDR3: CASRLAGYNEQYF. In DNA, the CDR3 is TGTGCCAGCAGGCTAGCGGGATACAATGAGCAGTACTTC.

The chain couples TRBV5-5 to TRBJ2-2, with a possible D match to TRBD1 (5 bases). The germline gives CDR1 SGHKS, CDR2 YYEKEE (reference sequence). The CDR3 extends over 16 amino acids. V shed 6 bases and J shed 6 bases, with 21 bases lying between them. CDR3 coding DNA: TGTGCCAGCAACCCTCTGATGCAGGGCAAAGCCGGGGAGCTGTTTTTT. Translating gives CASNPLMQGKAGELFF.

This chain connects TRBV4-3 to TRBJ2-1, with unresolved D. CDR3 length equals 14 residues. V shed 0 bases and J shed 4 bases, with 7 bases lying between them. Germline V gene lookup returns CDR1 LGHNA and CDR2 YSLEER. CDR3: CASSQDEIYNEQFF. CDR3 DNA: TGCGCCAGCAGCCAAGATGAGATTTACAATGAGCAGTTCTTC.

This clonotype was seen many times. This chain joins TRBV20-1 and TRBJ1-6, with unresolved D. This CDR3 is 15 amino acids long. Germline V gene lookup returns CDR1 DFQATT and CDR2 SNEGSKA (reference sequence). Trimming took 0 bases from V and 3 from J, leaving 9 bases between them. CDR3 protein: CSARDVQNYNSPLHF. As DNA, the CDR3 is TGCAGTGCTAGAGATGTACAGAACTATAATTCACCCCTCCACTTT.

The V call is TRBV6-1, the J call TRBJ2-1, with D unresolved. The CDR3 extends over 15 amino acids. V shed 6 bases and J shed 3 bases, with 15 bases lying between them. Germline V gene data show CDR1 as MNHNS and CDR2 as SASEGT. The CDR3 here is CASRELGSIYNEQFF. The CDR3 DNA follows: TGTGCCAGCAGAGAGCTGGGGTCTATCTACAATGAGCAGTTCTTC.

This chain links TRBV14 with TRBJ2-7, with D unresolved. Germline CDR1 reads SGHDN; CDR2 reads FVKESK. The CDR3 totals 10 residues. Trimming cost V 3 bases and J 7 bases, with 4 bases left between them. CDR3 coding DNA: TGTGCCAGCAGCCATCGGGAGCAGTACTTC. Amino acids: CASSHREQYF. Based on the CDR3 plus reference TRBV14 and TRBJ2-7, the full variable domain is EAGVTQFPSHSVIEKGQTVTLRCDPISGHDNLYWYRRVMGKEIKFLLHFVKESKQDESGMPNNRFLAERTGGTYSTLKVQPAELEDSGVYFCASSHREQYFGPGTRLTVT.

The chain is built from TRBV4-1 and TRBJ1-3; D call uncertain. Trimming removed 1 base at V and 2 bases at J, with 12 bases between. This CDR3 contains 16 residues. Looked up from germline, CDR1 is MGHRA and CDR2 is YSYEKL. The CDR3 loop is CASSQVGPRAGNTIYF. The CDR3 region has the DNA TGCGCCAGCAGCCAAGTCGGCCCTAGGGCTGGAAACACCATATATTTT.

The chain has TRBV3-1 and TRBJ2-1, with TRBD2 identical over 12 bases. Germline CDR1 and CDR2: LGHDT and YNNKEL (reference sequence). The CDR3 totals 14 residues. Trimming at V came to 7 bases and at J to 8 bases, leaving 6 bases not matched to a gene. CDR3: CASMTSGGSDEQFF. The CDR3 DNA follows: TGTGCCAGCATGACTAGCGGGGGTAGCGATGAGCAGTTCTTC.

On this clonotype itself: This may arise from a read error, as a much more abundant clone is one base away. Here the CDR3 omits its conserved ending phenylalanine or tryptophan, so a read error is the likely source. The V gene is TRBV4-1, the J gene TRBJ2-1; 8 nucleotides match TRBD2. The CDR3 covers 16 residues. Germline CDR1 reads MGHRA; CDR2 reads YSYEKL. After removal of 0 bases from V and 2 bases from J, the junction contained 3 bases not matched to a gene. CDR3 sequence reads: CASSQEGLDPYNEQFL. CDR3 coding DNA: TGCGCCAGCAGCCAAGAGGGACTAGATCCCTACAATGAGCAGTTCCTC.

In this sample, this clonotype turned up a few times. V is TRBV27 and J is TRBJ2-4; D is perhaps TRBD2 (6 bases). V shed 6 bases and J shed 8 bases, with 14 bases lying between them. The CDR3 consists of 13 residues. The germline V gene encodes CDR1 MNHEY and CDR2 SMNVEV (reference sequence). In DNA form, the CDR3 reads TGTGCCAGCAGAGTCGGGGGTAGAGACATTCAGTACTTC. Translation: CASRVGGRDIQYF.

In its sample, this clonotype was seen a few times. The J gene is TRBJ2-1, the V gene TRBV20-1, with unresolved D. The CDR3 has 12 amino acids. The V gene lost 3 bases and the J gene lost 2 bases, with 5 bases spanning the gap. Germline V gives CDR1 DFQATT, CDR2 SNEGSKA (reference sequence). CDR3: CSASETYNEQFF. The CDR3 bases are TGCAGTGCTAGCGAGACCTACAATGAGCAGTTCTTC.

This clonotype was seen only a few times. V usage is TRBV20-1 and J usage is TRBJ2-3; 8 bases fit TRBD2. V trimming: 6 bases; J trimming: 0 bases; junction bases outside the gene matches: 11. CDR1 is DFQATT, CDR2 SNEGSKA, per germline (reference sequence). This CDR3 contains 16 residues. Written as DNA, the CDR3 is TGCAGTGCCGAACAAGCGGGGGCCGATAGCACAGATACGCAGTATTTT. It translates to CSAEQAGADSTDTQYF.

The V and J genes are TRBV4-3 and TRBJ1-2; TRBD1 is a possible D gene (6 bases). Germline CDR1 reads LGHNA; CDR2 reads YSLEER. V lost 0 bases, J lost 5 bases, and 22 bases lay in between. The CDR3 runs to 18 residues. CDR3 DNA: TGCGCCAGCAGCCAAGAAAGGTTTGGGGGTGGGACAAATTATGGCTACACCTTC. Encoded protein: CASSQERFGGGTNYGYTF.

This clonotype was observed a single time. This chain joins TRBV7-9 and TRBJ1-5; 9 bases are shared with TRBD1. V shed 3 bases, J shed 2 bases, and the junction held 5 bases outside the gene matches. The length of the CDR3 is 16 residues. In germline, CDR1 is SEHNR, CDR2 FQNEAQ (reference sequence). The CDR3 bases are TGTGCCAGCAGCTTCCAACAGGGGGCTCGCAATCAGCCCCAGCATTTT. It translates to CASSFQQGARNQPQHF.

This chain uses TRBV27 with TRBJ2-2, with TRBD2 as a possible D gene (5 bases). Trimming shortened V by 3 bases and J by 8 bases, and 10 bases separated the two germline ends. Germline CDR1 reads MNHEY; CDR2 reads SMNVEV (reference sequence). The CDR3 spans 13 residues. The CDR3 DNA reads as TGTGCCAGCAGTTTGGAGGCACCGGGGGAGCTGTTTTTT. It yields the protein CASSLEAPGELFF.

This rearrangement joins TRBV28 to TRBJ2-7, with 8 positions matching TRBD1. V dropped 1 base and J dropped 5; count of bases not matched to a gene: 7. The CDR3 length is 15 residues. CDR1 and CDR2 (germline): MDHEN, SYDVKM. CDR3 region: CASSLLQTGAHEQYF. DNA of the CDR3: TGTGCCAGCAGTTTATTGCAGACAGGGGCACACGAGCAGTACTTC.

The chain is built from TRBV2 and TRBJ1-5; D gene unclear. The CDR3 is 13 residues long. V was shortened by 6 bases and J by 7 bases, with 13 bases between the two germline ends. The V gene's germline CDR1 is SNHLY and CDR2 FYNNEI. The CDR3 region has the DNA TGTGCCAGCAGCCCGACATTCCGCCAGCCCCAGCATTTT. This encodes CASSPTFRQPQHF.

This clonotype was seen a few times. The chain links TRBV20-1 to TRBJ2-1; 10 bases are shared with TRBD2. This CDR3 is built from 19 residues. Germline CDR1 and CDR2: DFQATT and SNEGSKA (reference sequence). J lost 8 bases, V lost 2 bases, and 21 bases had no gene match. The CDR3 DNA is TGCAGTGCTAGAATCCGGGGCCAGGGAAAAGCGGGGGGGCCCTATGAGCAGTTCTTC. It yields the protein CSARIRGQGKAGGPYEQFF.

The chain uses TRBV9 and TRBJ2-3, with TRBD1 matching over 8 bases. The V and J ends lost 5 bases and 4 bases, in that order; junction bases with no gene match: 18. The CDR3 length is 18 residues. The germline CDR1 and CDR2 sequences are SGDLS and YYNGEE. DNA of the CDR3: TGTGCCAGCAGTGTCCGGGACAGGAAACCTGGCGGCGCAGATACGCAGTATTTT. Its protein product is CASSVRDRKPGGADTQYF.

The chain joins TRBV5-6 to TRBJ2-3, with 7 bases matching TRBD1. This CDR3 spans 18 amino acids. The junction had 10 bases not matched to a gene; V was cut back by 0 bases and J by 0 bases. The germline CDR1 and CDR2 sequences are SGHDT and YYEEEE. The DNA for the CDR3 is TGTGCCAGCAGCTTGGGACAGGGCCCCCCTCTAAGCACAGATACGCAGTATTTT. Translating it yields CASSLGQGPPLSTDTQYF.

Of note for this clonotype: A much larger clonotype is one base distant, so this may be a read error. CDR3 protein: CGASAALYGYTF. The CDR3 region has the DNA TGCGGTGCTAGCGCAGCCCTTTATGGCTACACCTTC. The chain has TRBV20-1 and TRBJ1-2; D gene unclear. Germline CDR1 and CDR2: DFQATT and SNEGSKA (reference sequence). The CDR3 runs 12 residues.

J is TRBJ1-4 and V is TRBV20-1; D gene uncertain. V was cut by 1 base and J by 7 bases, with 10 bases left in between. In germline, CDR1 is DFQATT, CDR2 SNEGSKA (reference sequence). CDR3 length equals 13 residues. CDR3 in DNA: TGCAGTGCTAGAGGAGACCAAGGTGAAAAACTGTTTTTT. Translation gives CSARGDQGEKLFF.